The sequence of this T cell receptor beta chain was determined in a study of blood T cell repertoires in COVID-19. The CDR3 is made up of 14 amino acids. The ends lost 6 bases at V and 5 bases at J; junction bases unmatched: 7. Germline CDR1 and CDR2: MNHEY and SVGAGI. Here immunoSEQ multiplex PCR was the method, and the copy in TCRdb shows in-frame clones only, minus some. The sample includes 100,000 to 150,000 clones, roughly 87% of them seen just once. The clonotype originates from an elderly woman with acute or convalescent COVID-19. V and J are TRBV6-5 and TRBJ1-5, with 7 bases fitting TRBD1. The sample comprised peripheral blood. DNA for the CDR3: TGTGCCAGCAGCACCACAGGGGTCGATCAGCCCCAGCATTTT. Translation gives CASSTTGVDQPQHF.